The 20 T cell receptor beta chains below come from one sample, sequenced in a study of response to subunit inactivated influenza vaccine. TCRdb re-called the RT-PCR reads with MiXCR, one entry per CDR3 protein. Of about 570,000 distinct CDR3 sequences detected, 11% appear once; the ten largest clones hold approximately 10%. Another study also made use of these data, one on T cells expressing NK-cell markers. That work states: 5'RACE template switching with UMIs generated TCR beta cDNA.

Sequenced material: PBMCs from blood, taken on the day of vaccination. All receptors come from a man aged 45-65 years who received an inactivated influenza vaccine.

This clonotype was picked up a small number of times. The chain couples TRBV21-1 to TRBJ1-5; the table's D call, TRBD1, has no DNA check behind it. TRBV21-1 is a known pseudogene. The CDR3 totals 17 residues. CDR3: CASSKVRVRGDNQPQHF. The CDR3 nucleotides read TGTGCCAGCAGCAAAGTTAGGGTTCGGGGCGACAATCAGCCCCAGCATTTT.

This clonotype was detected a few times. This chain's CDR3 is CASSPSTGNTEAFF. DNA for the CDR3: TGCGCCAGCAGCCCATCAACAGGGAACACTGAAGCTTTCTTT. The chain carries TRBV5-1 and TRBJ1-1; weak D call: TRBD1 (5 bases). The germline V gene has CDR1 SGHRS and CDR2 YFSETQ. The CDR3 contains 14 residues. V was clipped by 4 bases and J by 1 base, with 11 bases between them.

This clonotype was seen only a few times. The rearrangement joins TRBV20-1 to TRBJ2-1; maybe TRBD2 (6 bases). Trimming took 5 bases from V and 5 from J, leaving 13 bases between them. This CDR3 has 13 residues. The germline V gene encodes CDR1 DFQATT and CDR2 SNEGSKA (reference sequence). For the CDR3, the DNA is TGCAGTGCTCCTTTATGGGGGGACAATGAGCAGTTCTTC. Translated, it gives CSAPLWGDNEQFF.

This clonotype has more than one count but fewer than ten. V is TRBV4-3 and J is TRBJ2-3; 10 nucleotides agree with TRBD1. The ends lost 5 bases at V and 2 bases at J; junction bases unmatched: 7. Germline V gene data show CDR1 as LGHNA and CDR2 as YSLEER. This CDR3 has 16 residues. The CDR3 reads CASSGRDRGITDTQYF. CDR3 coding DNA: TGCGCCAGCAGCGGCCGGGACAGGGGAATCACAGATACGCAGTATTTT.

This clonotype was counted between two and nine times. V gene TRBV19 combines with J gene TRBJ2-3; TRBD1 agrees at 7 bases. The length of the CDR3 is 13 residues. Trimming removed 6 bases from V and 5 bases from J; junction bases left unmatched: 5. Germline CDR1 LNHDA, CDR2 SQIVND (reference sequence). For the CDR3, the DNA is TGTGCCAGTAGCAGGGGGTTTATAGATACGCAGTATTTT. As protein: CASSRGFIDTQYF.

This clonotype was detected only a few times. The genes are TRBV7-9 and TRBJ2-2; D is perhaps TRBD2 (6 bases). The CDR3 has 16 amino acids. The germline gives CDR1 SEHNR, CDR2 FQNEAQ (reference sequence). V gave up 7 bases and J gave up 7 bases, with 22 bases separating them. For the CDR3, the DNA is TGTGCCAGCACCACCCTCGTCGCGGGAAGTGTCGGGGAGCTGTTTTTT. Translating gives CASTTLVAGSVGELFF. The entire variable domain, with the rest obtained from reference TRBV7-9 and TRBJ2-2, is as follows: DTGVSQNPRHKITKRGQNVTFRCDPISEHNRLYWYRQTLGQGPEFLTYFQNEAQLEKSRLLSDRFSAERPKGSFSTLEIQRTEQGDSAMYLCASTTLVAGSVGELFFGEGSRLTVL.

The sample holds a few counts of this clonotype. The chain couples TRBV4-3 to TRBJ2-3, with 7 bases matching TRBD1. V trimming: 1 base; J trimming: 3 bases; junction bases outside the gene matches: 4. The CDR3 length is 15 residues. Germline CDR1 and CDR2: LGHNA and YSLEER. This CDR3 reads CASSQGQGTTDTQYF. DNA of the CDR3: TGCGCCAGCAGCCAAGGACAGGGAACGACAGATACGCAGTATTTT.

The table lists this clonotype with many counts. The J gene is TRBJ2-1, the V gene TRBV5-1, with D possibly being TRBD1 (5 bases). The CDR3 covers 13 residues. Trimming pared 5 bases from V and 4 bases from J, leaving 10 bases between. The V gene's germline CDR1 is SGHRS and CDR2 YFSETQ. CDR3 nucleotides: TGCGCCAGCAGTTTTCAGGGATACAATGAGCAGTTCTTC. It specifies CASSFQGYNEQFF.

V and J are TRBV3-1 and TRBJ1-6; D not resolved. This CDR3 has 14 residues. Germline V gene sequence: CDR1 LGHDT, CDR2 YNNKEL (reference sequence). V lost 0 bases to trimming and J lost 7 bases, with 7 bases between them. The CDR3 spells CASSQDYGNSPLHF. CDR3 DNA: TGTGCCAGCAGCCAAGATTATGGGAATTCACCCCTCCACTTT.

This chain connects TRBV10-3 to TRBJ1-6; D is unclear. The V and J ends lost 3 bases and 10 bases respectively, with 10 bases between them. CDR3 length: 13 residues. Germline CDR1 reads ENHRY; CDR2 reads SYGVKD. In nucleotides, the CDR3 is TGTGCCATCAGTGATGCCCCGGCGTCACCCCTCCACTTT. It yields the protein CAISDAPASPLHF.

The CDR3 sequence is CASSYSKSDPGLFF. In DNA form, the CDR3 reads TGTGCCAGCAGTTACTCCAAATCGGACCCAGGGCTGTTTTTT. The chain links TRBV6-5 to TRBJ1-4; D might be TRBD1 (5 bases). CDR3 length: 14 residues. Germline V lookup: CDR1 MNHEY, CDR2 SVGAGI. The V end lost 0 bases, the J end lost 14 bases, and 16 bases lay between the germline ends.

This clonotype was counted only a few times. The rearrangement links TRBV7-9 to TRBJ1-1; D ambiguous. V lost 5 bases and J 0 bases, leaving 10 bases between the germline ends. Germline CDR1 is SEHNR and CDR2 is FQNEAQ (reference sequence). The CDR3 length is 14 residues. This chain's CDR3 is CASSLLWVNTEAFF. The CDR3 DNA sequence: TGTGCCAGCAGCCTCCTCTGGGTGAACACTGAAGCTTTCTTT.

The V call is TRBV7-2, the J call TRBJ1-5; the D gene is possibly TRBD1 (6 bases). The germline V gene encodes CDR1 SGHTA and CDR2 FQGNSA. The CDR3 has 13 amino acids. The V end was cut by 1 base, the J end by 9 bases, with 10 bases between. The CDR3 coding sequence is TGTGCCAGCAGCTTAGACAGGGTCTCGCCCCAGCATTTT. It codes for CASSLDRVSPQHF.

The rearrangement joins TRBV10-3 to TRBJ1-5, with 8 bases aligning to TRBD1. This CDR3 has 17 residues. Looked up from germline, CDR1 is ENHRY and CDR2 is SYGVKD. The junction had 8 bases not matched to a gene; V was cut back by 2 bases and J by 2 bases. CDR3 nucleotide sequence: TGTGCCATCAGTGAGGGGACAGGAGTGGTACGCAATCAGCCCCAGCATTTT. This encodes CAISEGTGVVRNQPQHF.

This clonotype was picked up a small number of times. The chain couples TRBV28 to TRBJ2-3; 11 bases match TRBD2. V dropped 8 bases and J dropped 2; count of bases not matched to a gene: 12. Germline lookup yields CDR1 MDHEN and CDR2 SYDVKM. The CDR3 extends over 17 amino acids. The CDR3 loop is CASGLAGGRGVTDTQYF. In DNA, the CDR3 is TGTGCCAGCGGGCTAGCGGGAGGTCGGGGCGTCACAGATACGCAGTATTTT.

This clonotype occurred a few times. The chain uses TRBV24-1 and TRBJ2-1; TRBD2 matches 12 bases. CDR1 is KGHDR, CDR2 SFDVKD, per germline. The CDR3 is made up of 16 amino acids. V shed 7 bases and J 0 bases; nucleotides not matched to a gene: 3. The CDR3 loop reads CATSASGRASYNEQFF. Written as DNA, the CDR3 is TGTGCCACCAGCGCTAGCGGGAGGGCCTCCTACAATGAGCAGTTCTTC.

This clonotype has just a few counts. The rearrangement uses TRBV20-1 and TRBJ2-1, with 12 nucleotides matching TRBD2. CDR3 length: 14 residues. The germline V gene encodes CDR1 DFQATT and CDR2 SNEGSKA (reference sequence). V gave up 6 bases and J gave up 8 bases; unmatched junction bases: 8. Written as DNA, the CDR3 is TGCAGTGCACCCTTCGGACTAGCGGGATATGAGCAGTTCTTC. Protein sequence: CSAPFGLAGYEQFF.

A few counts support this clonotype. The chain recombines TRBV10-3 with TRBJ2-3; D ambiguous. This CDR3 has 14 amino acids. Germline CDR1 ENHRY, CDR2 SYGVKD. V was clipped by 4 bases and J by 3 bases, with 11 bases between them. The CDR3 loop reads CAISALQGTDTQYF. The CDR3 region has the DNA TGTGCCATCAGTGCACTTCAAGGGACAGATACGCAGTATTTT.

In its sample, this clonotype was seen a few times. The chain uses TRBV18 and TRBJ2-2; D unresolved. CDR3 length equals 15 residues. V was shortened by 1 base and J by 4 bases, with 10 bases between the two germline ends. From germline, CDR1 is KGHSH and CDR2 LQKENI. CDR3 sequence: CASSPRQTGTGELFF. Here the CDR3 DNA reads TGTGCCAGCTCACCACGTCAAACCGGCACCGGGGAGCTGTTTTTT.

V is TRBV5-1 and J is TRBJ2-7; a possible D gene is TRBD2 (5 bases). Germline CDR1 and CDR2: SGHRS and YFSETQ. The CDR3 covers 14 residues. The V end lost 0 bases, the J end lost 3 bases, and 10 bases lay between the germline ends. CDR3 in amino acids: CASSLESGGYEQYF. For the CDR3, the DNA is TGCGCCAGCAGCTTGGAGTCAGGAGGCTACGAGCAGTACTTC. Full variable domain (outside the CDR3, taken from reference TRBV5-1 and TRBJ2-7): KAGVTQTPRYLIKTRGQQVTLSCSPISGHRSVSWYQQTPGQGLQFLFEYFSETQRNKGNFPGRFSGRQFSNSRSEMNVSTLELGDSALYLCASSLESGGYEQYFGPGTRLTVT.